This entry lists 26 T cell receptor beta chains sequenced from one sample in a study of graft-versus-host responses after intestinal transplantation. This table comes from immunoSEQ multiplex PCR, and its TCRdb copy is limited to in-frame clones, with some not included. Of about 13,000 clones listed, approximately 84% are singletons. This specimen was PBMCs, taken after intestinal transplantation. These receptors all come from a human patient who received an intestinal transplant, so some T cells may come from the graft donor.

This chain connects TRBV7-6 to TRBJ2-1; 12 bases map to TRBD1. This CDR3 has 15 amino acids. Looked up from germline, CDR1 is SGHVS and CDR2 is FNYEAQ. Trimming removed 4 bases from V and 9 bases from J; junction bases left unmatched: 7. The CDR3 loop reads CASSSMPGQGAEQFF. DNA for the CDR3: TGTGCCAGCAGCTCCATGCCGGGACAGGGGGCTGAGCAGTTCTTC.

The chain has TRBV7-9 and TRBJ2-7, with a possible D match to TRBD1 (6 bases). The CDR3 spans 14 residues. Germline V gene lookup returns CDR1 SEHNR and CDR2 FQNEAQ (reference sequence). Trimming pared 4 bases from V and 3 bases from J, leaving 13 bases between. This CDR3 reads CASSSSGDVYEQYF. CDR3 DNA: TGTGCCAGCAGCTCCTCAGGGGACGTCTACGAGCAGTACTTC.

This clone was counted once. The CDR3 here is CASSIDPSPDTQYF. In DNA, the CDR3 is TGTGCCAGTAGTATTGACCCTAGTCCAGATACGCAGTATTTT. The J gene is TRBJ2-3, the V gene TRBV19; D call uncertain. V lost 3 bases to trimming and J lost 4 bases, with 11 bases between them. The CDR3 covers 14 residues. Germline-derived CDR1 and CDR2 are LNHDA and SQIVND (reference sequence). The whole variable domain, filled in from reference TRBV19 and TRBJ2-3, reads DGGITQSPKYLFRKEGQNVTLSCEQNLNHDAMYWYRQDPGQGLRLIYYSQIVNDFQKGDIAEGYSVSREKKESFPLTVTSAQKNPTAFYLCASSIDPSPDTQYFGPGTRLTVL.

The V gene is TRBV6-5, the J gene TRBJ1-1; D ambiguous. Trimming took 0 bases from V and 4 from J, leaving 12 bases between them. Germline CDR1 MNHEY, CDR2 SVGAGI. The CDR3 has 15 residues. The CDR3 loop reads CASSYSISVGTEAFF. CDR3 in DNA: TGTGCCAGCAGTTACTCGATATCCGTAGGCACTGAAGCTTTCTTT.

This CDR3 reads CASTLSGGGQETQYF. The CDR3 DNA reads TGCGCCAGCACCCTCTCGGGGGGGGGCCAAGAGACCCAGTACTTC. The chain has TRBV5-1 and TRBJ2-5; TRBD2 matches at 8 bases. The CDR3 is 15 residues long. Losses at the gene ends were 6 bases for V and 1 base for J; bases not matched to a gene: 8. Germline CDR1 SGHRS, CDR2 YFSETQ.

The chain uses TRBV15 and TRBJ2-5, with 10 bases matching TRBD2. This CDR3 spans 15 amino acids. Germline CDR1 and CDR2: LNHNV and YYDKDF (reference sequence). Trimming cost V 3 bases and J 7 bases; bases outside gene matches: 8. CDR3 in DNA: TGTGCCACCAGCAGCGGGACTAGCGAAGGGTGGACCCAGTACTTC. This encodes CATSSGTSEGWTQYF. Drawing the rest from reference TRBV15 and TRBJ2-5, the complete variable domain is DAMVIQNPRYQVTQFGKPVTLSCSQTLNHNVMYWYQQKSSQAPKLLFHYYDKDFNNEADTPDNFQSRRPNTSFCFLDIRSPGLGDTAMYLCATSSGTSEGWTQYFGPGTRLLVL.

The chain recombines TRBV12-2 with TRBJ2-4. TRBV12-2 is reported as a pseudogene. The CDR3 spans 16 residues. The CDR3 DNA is TGTGCAAGTCGCCCTACTCGACGCCGAGCCAAAAACATTCAGTACTTC. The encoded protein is CASRPTRRRAKNIQYF.

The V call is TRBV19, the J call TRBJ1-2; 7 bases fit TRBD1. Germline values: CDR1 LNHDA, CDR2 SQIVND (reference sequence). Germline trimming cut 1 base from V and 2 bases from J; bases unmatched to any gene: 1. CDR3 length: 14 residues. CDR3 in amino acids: CASSIVQGNYGYTF. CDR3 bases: TGTGCCAGTAGTATAGTACAGGGGAACTATGGCTACACCTTC.

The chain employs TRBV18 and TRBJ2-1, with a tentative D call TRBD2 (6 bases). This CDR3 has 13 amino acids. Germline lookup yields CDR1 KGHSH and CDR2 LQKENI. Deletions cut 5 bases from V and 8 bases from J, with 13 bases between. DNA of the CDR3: TGTGCCAGCTCATGGATGGAGGGCGATGAGCAGTTCTTC. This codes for CASSWMEGDEQFF.

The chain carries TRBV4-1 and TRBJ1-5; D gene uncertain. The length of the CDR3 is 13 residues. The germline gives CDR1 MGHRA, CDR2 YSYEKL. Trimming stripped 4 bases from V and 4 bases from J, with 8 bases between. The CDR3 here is CASSPKSNQPQHF. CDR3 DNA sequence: TGCGCCAGCAGCCCAAAGAGTAATCAGCCCCAGCATTTT.

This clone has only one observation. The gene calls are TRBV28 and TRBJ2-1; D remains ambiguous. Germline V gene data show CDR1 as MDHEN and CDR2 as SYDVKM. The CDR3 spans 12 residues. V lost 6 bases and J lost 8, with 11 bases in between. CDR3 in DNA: TGTGCCAGCAGCCCCGCAGCATATGAGCAGTTCTTC. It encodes CASSPAAYEQFF.

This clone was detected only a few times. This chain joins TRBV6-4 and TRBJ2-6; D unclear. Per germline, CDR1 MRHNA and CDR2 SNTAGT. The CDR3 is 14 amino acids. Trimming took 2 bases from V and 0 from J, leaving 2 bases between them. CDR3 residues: CASSDNSGANVLTF. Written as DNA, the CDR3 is TGTGCCAGCAGTGACAACTCTGGGGCCAACGTCCTGACTTTC.

The CDR3 loop reads CASSRGVNQPQHF. CDR3 in DNA: TGTGCCAGCAGTCGGGGGGTGAATCAGCCCCAGCATTTT. The rearrangement links TRBV5-6 to TRBJ1-5; TRBD1 might be the D (5 bases). This CDR3 comprises 13 residues. CDR1 and CDR2 from the germline V gene are SGHDT and YYEEEE. V dropped 5 bases and J dropped 4 bases, with 10 bases sitting between them.

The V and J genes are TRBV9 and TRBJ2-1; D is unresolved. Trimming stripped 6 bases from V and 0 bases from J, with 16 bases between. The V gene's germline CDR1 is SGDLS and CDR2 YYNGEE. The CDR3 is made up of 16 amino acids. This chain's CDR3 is CASTPLHPGSYNEQFF. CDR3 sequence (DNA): TGTGCCAGCACACCATTACACCCGGGCTCCTACAATGAGCAGTTCTTC.

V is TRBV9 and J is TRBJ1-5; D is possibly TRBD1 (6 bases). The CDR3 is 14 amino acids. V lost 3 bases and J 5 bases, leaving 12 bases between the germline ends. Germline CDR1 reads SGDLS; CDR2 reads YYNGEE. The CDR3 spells CASSALGGDQPQHF. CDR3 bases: TGTGCCAGCAGCGCTTTAGGGGGAGATCAGCCCCAGCATTTT.

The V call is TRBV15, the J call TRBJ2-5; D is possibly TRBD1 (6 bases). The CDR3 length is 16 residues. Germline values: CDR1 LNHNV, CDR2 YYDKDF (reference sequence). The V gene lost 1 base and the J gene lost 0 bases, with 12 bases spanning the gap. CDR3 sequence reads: CATSRVGAGDQETQYF. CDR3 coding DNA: TGTGCCACCAGCAGAGTTGGTGCAGGGGACCAAGAGACCCAGTACTTC.

The CDR3 region has the DNA TGTGCCAGCAGCTCCTTAGGGGACACAGATACGCAGTATTTT. Its protein is CASSSLGDTDTQYF. This chain joins TRBV11-2 and TRBJ2-3; perhaps TRBD1 as D (5 bases). V shed 4 bases and J shed 2 bases, with 10 bases lying between them. Per the germline V gene, CDR1 is SGHAT and CDR2 is FQNNGV. The CDR3 contains 14 residues.

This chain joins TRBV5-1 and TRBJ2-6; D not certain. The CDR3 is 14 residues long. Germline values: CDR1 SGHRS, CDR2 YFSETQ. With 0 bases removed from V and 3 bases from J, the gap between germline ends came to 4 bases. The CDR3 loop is CASSLDLGANVLTF. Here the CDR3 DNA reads TGCGCCAGCAGCTTGGACCTTGGGGCCAACGTCCTGACTTTC.

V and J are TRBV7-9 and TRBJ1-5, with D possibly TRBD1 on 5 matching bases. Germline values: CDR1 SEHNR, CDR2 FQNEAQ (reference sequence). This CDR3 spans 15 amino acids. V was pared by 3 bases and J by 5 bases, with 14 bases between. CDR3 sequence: CASSFAGTGDQPQHF. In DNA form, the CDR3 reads TGTGCCAGCAGCTTCGCCGGGACGGGAGATCAGCCCCAGCATTTT.

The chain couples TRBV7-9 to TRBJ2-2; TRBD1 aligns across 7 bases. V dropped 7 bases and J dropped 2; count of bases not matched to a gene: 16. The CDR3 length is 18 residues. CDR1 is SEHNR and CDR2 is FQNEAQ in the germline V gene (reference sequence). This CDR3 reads CASTGEQGLGGNTGELFF. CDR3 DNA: TGTGCCAGCACCGGTGAACAGGGGCTAGGAGGTAACACCGGGGAGCTGTTTTTT.

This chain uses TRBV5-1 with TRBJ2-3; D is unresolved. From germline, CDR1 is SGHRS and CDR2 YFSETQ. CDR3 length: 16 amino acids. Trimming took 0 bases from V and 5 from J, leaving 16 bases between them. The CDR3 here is CASSLDGNPSGDTQYF. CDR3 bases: TGCGCCAGCAGCTTGGATGGAAATCCGTCAGGAGATACGCAGTATTTT.

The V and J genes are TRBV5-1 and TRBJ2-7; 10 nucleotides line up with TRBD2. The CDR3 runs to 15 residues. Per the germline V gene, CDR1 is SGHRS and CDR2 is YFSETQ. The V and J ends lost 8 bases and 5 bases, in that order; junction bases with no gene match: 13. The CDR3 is CASSSSGRAVDEQYF. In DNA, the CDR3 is TGCGCCAGTTCCTCTAGCGGGAGAGCTGTAGACGAGCAGTACTTC.

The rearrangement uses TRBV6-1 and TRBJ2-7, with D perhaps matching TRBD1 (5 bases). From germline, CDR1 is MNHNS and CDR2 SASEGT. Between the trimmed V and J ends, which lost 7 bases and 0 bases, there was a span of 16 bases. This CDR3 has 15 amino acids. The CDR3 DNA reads TGTGCCAGCACCCGCCAAGACAGATACTCCTACGAGCAGTACTTC. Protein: CASTRQDRYSYEQYF.

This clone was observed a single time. CDR3 region: CASRWGQGYGYTF. The CDR3 region has the DNA TGTGCCAGCAGGTGGGGACAGGGCTATGGCTACACCTTC. The V and J genes are TRBV6-1 and TRBJ1-2; 9 bases map to TRBD1. The germline V gene has CDR1 MNHNS and CDR2 SASEGT. Unmatched junction bases numbered 3, after V lost 6 bases and J lost 4 bases. The CDR3 loop spans 13 amino acids.

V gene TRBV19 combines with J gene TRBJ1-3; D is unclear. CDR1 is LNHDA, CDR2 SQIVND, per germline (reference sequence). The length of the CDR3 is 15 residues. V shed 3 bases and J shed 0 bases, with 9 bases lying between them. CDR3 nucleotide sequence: TGTGCCAGTAGTATTGGCCAGGCCTCTGGAAACACCATATATTTT. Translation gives CASSIGQASGNTIYF.

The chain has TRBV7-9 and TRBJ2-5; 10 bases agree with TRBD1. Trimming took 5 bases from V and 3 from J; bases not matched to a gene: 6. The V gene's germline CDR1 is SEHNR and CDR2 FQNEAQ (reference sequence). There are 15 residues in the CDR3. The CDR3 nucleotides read TGTGCCAGCAGCGCCACCGGGACAGGGGAAGAGACCCAGTACTTC. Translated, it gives CASSATGTGEETQYF.